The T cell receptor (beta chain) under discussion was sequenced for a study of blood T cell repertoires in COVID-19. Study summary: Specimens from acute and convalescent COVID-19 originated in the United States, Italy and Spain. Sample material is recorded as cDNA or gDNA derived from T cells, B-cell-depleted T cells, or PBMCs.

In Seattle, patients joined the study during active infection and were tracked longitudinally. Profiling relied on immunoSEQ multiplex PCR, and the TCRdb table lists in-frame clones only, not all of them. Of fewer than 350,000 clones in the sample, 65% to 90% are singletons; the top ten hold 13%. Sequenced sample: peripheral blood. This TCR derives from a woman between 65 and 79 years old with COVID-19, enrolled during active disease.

The DNA of the CDR3 is TGTGCCAGTAGTCTCACGGGGGGGGCCAACGTCCTGACTTTC. This sequence encodes CASSLTGGANVLTF. The rearrangement links TRBV19 to TRBJ2-6; perhaps TRBD2 as D (5 bases). Germline V lookup: CDR1 LNHDA, CDR2 SQIVND (reference sequence). V lost 5 bases and J 4 bases, leaving 9 bases between the germline ends. The CDR3 consists of 14 residues.